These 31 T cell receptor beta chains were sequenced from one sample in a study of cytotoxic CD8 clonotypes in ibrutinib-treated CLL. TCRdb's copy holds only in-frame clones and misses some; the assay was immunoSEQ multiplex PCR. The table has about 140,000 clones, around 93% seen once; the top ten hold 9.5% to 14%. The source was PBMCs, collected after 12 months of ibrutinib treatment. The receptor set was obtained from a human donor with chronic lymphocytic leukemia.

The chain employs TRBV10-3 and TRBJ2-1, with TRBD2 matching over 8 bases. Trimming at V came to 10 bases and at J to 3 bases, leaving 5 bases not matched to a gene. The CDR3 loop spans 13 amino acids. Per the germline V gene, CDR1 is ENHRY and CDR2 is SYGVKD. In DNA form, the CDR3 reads TGTGCCAGTAGCGGGGTCTTCTACAATGAGCAGTTCTTC. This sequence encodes CASSGVFYNEQFF.

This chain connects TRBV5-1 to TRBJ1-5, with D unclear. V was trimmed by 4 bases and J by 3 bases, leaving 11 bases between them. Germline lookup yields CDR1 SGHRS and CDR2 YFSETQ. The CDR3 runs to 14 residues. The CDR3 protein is CASSPGQSNQPQHF. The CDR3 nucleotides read TGCGCCAGCAGCCCCGGCCAGTCCAATCAGCCCCAGCATTTT.

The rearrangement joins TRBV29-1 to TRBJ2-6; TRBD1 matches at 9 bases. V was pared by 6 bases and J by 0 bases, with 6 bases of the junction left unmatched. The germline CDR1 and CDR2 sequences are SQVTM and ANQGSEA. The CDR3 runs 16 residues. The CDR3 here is CSVTGQGFSGANVLTF. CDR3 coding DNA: TGCAGCGTCACGGGACAGGGTTTCTCTGGGGCCAACGTCCTGACTTTC.

CDR3 nucleotides: TGTGCCAGCAGACAAGCGGGGTCTAGCACAGATACGCAGTATTTT. It is translated as CASRQAGSSTDTQYF. The V and J genes are TRBV6-5 and TRBJ2-3; 7 nucleotides match TRBD2. CDR1 and CDR2 (germline): MNHEY, SVGAGI. The CDR3 is 15 amino acids. After removal of 6 bases from V and 0 bases from J, the junction contained 6 bases not matched to a gene.

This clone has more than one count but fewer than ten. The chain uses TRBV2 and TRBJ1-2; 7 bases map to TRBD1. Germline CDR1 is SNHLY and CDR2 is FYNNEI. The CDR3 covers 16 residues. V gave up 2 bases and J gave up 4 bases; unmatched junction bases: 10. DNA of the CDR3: TGTGCCAGCAGTGAAAACCAACGACAGGGCCTCTATGGCTACACCTTC. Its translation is CASSENQRQGLYGYTF.

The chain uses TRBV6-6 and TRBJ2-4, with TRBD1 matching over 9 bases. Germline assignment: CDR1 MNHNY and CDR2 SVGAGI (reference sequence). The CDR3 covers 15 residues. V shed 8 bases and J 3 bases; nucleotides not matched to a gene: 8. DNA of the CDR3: TGTGCCAGCGGACAGGGGACGTTAGGCAAAAACATTCAGTACTTC. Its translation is CASGQGTLGKNIQYF.

This chain's CDR3 is CASSVGAEETQYF. The CDR3 region has the DNA TGTGCCAGCAGCGTCGGGGCCGAAGAGACCCAGTACTTC. The rearrangement joins TRBV9 to TRBJ2-5, with D perhaps assigned TRBD1 or TRBD2 (5 bases each). V gave up 2 bases and J gave up 3 bases, with 8 bases separating them. CDR3 size: 13 residues. Per germline, CDR1 SGDLS and CDR2 YYNGEE. The variable domain in full, with the rest retrieved from reference TRBV9 and TRBJ2-5, is DSGVTQTPKHLITATGQRVTLRCSPRSGDLSVYWYQQSLDQGLQFLIQYYNGEERAKGNILERFSAQQFPDLHSELNLSSLELGDSALYFCASSVGAEETQYFGPGTRLLVL.

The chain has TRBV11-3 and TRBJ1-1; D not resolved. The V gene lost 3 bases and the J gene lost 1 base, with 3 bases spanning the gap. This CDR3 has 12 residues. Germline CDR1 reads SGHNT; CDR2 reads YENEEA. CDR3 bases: TGTGCCAGCAGCTTGAGGAACACTGAAGCTTTCTTT. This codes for CASSLRNTEAFF. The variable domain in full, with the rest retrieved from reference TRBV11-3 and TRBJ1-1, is EAGVVQSPRYKIIEKKQPVAFWCNPISGHNTLYWYLQNLGQGPELLIRYENEEAVDDSQLPKDRFSAERLKGVDSTLKIQPAELGDSAVYLCASSLRNTEAFFGQGTRLTVV.

Here the CDR3 reads CASSSRGNEKLFF. In DNA, the CDR3 is TGTGCCAGCAGTTCCCGGGGTAATGAAAAACTGTTTTTT. V is TRBV6-6 and J is TRBJ1-4, with no clear D. The CDR3 is 13 amino acids. Germline CDR1 reads MNHNY; CDR2 reads SVGAGI (reference sequence). V was trimmed by 4 bases and J by 4 bases, leaving 7 bases between them.

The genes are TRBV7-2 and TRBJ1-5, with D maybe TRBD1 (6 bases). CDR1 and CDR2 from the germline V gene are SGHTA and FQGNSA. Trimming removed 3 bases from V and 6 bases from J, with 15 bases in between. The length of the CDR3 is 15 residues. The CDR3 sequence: CASSLVPGGGQPQHF. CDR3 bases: TGTGCCAGCAGCTTGGTCCCGGGGGGCGGTCAGCCCCAGCATTTT.

This chain's CDR3 is CATRASPNSYEQYF. The CDR3 DNA follows: TGTGCCACCCGGGCCAGCCCTAACTCCTACGAGCAGTACTTC. The chain recombines TRBV19 with TRBJ2-7; D not resolved. The CDR3 length is 14 residues. V lost 10 bases and J 0 bases, leaving 16 bases between the germline ends. The V gene's germline CDR1 is LNHDA and CDR2 SQIVND (reference sequence).

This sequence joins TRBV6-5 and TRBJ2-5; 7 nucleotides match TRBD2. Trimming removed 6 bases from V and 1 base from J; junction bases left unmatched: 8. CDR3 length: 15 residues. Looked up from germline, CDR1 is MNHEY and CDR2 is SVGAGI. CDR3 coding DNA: TGTGCCAGCAGGCCTGGGGCTAGCGGCCAAGAGACCCAGTACTTC. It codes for CASRPGASGQETQYF.

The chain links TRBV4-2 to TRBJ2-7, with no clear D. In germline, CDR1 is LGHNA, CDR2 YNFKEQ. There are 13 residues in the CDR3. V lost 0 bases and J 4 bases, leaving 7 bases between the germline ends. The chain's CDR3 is CASSQDLEYEQYF. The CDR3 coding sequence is TGTGCCAGCAGCCAAGATCTGGAGTACGAGCAGTACTTC.

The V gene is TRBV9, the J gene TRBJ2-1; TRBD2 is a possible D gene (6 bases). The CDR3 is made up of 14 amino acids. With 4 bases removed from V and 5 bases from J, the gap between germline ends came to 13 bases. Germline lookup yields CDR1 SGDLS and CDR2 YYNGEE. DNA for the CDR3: TGTGCCAGCAGCCCTGTTAGCGGTAACAATGAGCAGTTCTTC. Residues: CASSPVSGNNEQFF.

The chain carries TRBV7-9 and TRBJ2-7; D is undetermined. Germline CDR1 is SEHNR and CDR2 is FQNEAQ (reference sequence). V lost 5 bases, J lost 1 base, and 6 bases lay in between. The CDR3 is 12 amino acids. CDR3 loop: CASSPESYEQYF. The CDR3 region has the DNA TGTGCCAGCAGCCCCGAATCCTACGAGCAGTACTTC. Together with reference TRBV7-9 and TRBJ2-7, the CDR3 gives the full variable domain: DTGVSQNPRHKITKRGQNVTFRCDPISEHNRLYWYRQTLGQGPEFLTYFQNEAQLEKSRLLSDRFSAERPKGSFSTLEIQRTEQGDSAMYLCASSPESYEQYFGPGTRLTVT.

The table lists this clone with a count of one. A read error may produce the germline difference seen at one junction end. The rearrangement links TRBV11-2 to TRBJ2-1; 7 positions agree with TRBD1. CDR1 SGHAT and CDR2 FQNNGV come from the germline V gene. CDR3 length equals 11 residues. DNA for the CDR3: TGTGCCAGCAGCTTAGGTAGGGGGCAGGTCTTC. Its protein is CASSLGRGQVF.

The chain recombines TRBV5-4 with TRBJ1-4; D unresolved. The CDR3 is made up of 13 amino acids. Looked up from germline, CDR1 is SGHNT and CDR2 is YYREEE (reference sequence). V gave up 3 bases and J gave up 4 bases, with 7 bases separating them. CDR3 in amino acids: CASSSGGNEKLFF. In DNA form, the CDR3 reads TGTGCCAGCAGCTCCGGAGGTAATGAAAAACTGTTTTTT.

The CDR3 DNA sequence: TGTGCCAGCAGCCCAAACAGGGCGGCCGGGGAGCTGTTTTTT. Translating gives CASSPNRAAGELFF. V usage is TRBV7-2 and J usage is TRBJ2-2; D perhaps matches TRBD1 (6 bases). The CDR3 sequence is 14 residues long. Germline V gene lookup returns CDR1 SGHTA and CDR2 FQGNSA. V lost 5 bases, J lost 6 bases, and 13 bases lay in between.

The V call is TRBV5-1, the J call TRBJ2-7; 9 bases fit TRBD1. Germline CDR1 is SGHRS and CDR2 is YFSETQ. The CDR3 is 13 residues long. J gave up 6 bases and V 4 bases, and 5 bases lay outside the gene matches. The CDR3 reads CASSPGTGREQYF. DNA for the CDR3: TGCGCCAGCAGCCCCGGGACAGGGCGCGAGCAGTACTTC.

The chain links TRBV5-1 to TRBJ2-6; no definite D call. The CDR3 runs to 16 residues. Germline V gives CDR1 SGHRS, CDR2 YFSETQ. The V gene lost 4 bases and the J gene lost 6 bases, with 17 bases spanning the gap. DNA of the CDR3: TGCGCCAGCAGCAACCGCGAGGTCCGAGAGGCCAACGTCCTGACTTTC. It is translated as CASSNREVREANVLTF.

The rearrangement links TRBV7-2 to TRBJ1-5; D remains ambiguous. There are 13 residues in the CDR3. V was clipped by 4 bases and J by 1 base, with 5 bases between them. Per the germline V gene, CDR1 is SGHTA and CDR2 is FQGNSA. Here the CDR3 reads CASSWGSNQPQHF. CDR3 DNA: TGTGCCAGCAGCTGGGGAAGCAATCAGCCCCAGCATTTT. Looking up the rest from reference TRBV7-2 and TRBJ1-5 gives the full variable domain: GAGVSQSPSNKVTEKGKDVELRCDPISGHTALYWYRQSLGQGLEFLIYFQGNSAPDKSGLPSDRFSAERTGGSVSTLTIQRTQQEDSAVYLCASSWGSNQPQHFGDGTRLSIL.

In nucleotides, the CDR3 is TGTGCCAGCAGTATACAGGGAAACTCCTACGAGCAGTACTTC. Translating it yields CASSIQGNSYEQYF. This chain uses TRBV27 with TRBJ2-7, with a tentative D call TRBD1 (6 bases). The CDR3 spans 14 residues. The ends were cut back, 5 bases at V and 0 bases at J, with 11 bases in the middle. Germline CDR1 MNHEY, CDR2 SMNVEV (reference sequence).

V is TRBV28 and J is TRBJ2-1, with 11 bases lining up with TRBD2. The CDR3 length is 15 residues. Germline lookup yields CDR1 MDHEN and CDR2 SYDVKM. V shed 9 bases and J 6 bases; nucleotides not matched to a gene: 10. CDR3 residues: CASEETSGIINEQFF. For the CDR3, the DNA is TGTGCCAGTGAGGAGACTAGCGGGATTATCAATGAGCAGTTCTTC. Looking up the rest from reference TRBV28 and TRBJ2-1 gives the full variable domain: DVKVTQSSRYLVKRTGEKVFLECVQDMDHENMFWYRQDPGLGLRLIYFSYDVKMKEKGDIPEGYSVSREKKERFSLILESASTNQTSMYLCASEETSGIINEQFFGPGTRLTVL.

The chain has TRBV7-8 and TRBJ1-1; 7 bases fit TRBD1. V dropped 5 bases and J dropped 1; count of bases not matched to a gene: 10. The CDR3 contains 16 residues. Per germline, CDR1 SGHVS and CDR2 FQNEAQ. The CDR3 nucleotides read TGTGCCAGCAGCCCGAGACAGGGAGAGGGGAACACTGAAGCTTTCTTT. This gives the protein CASSPRQGEGNTEAFF.

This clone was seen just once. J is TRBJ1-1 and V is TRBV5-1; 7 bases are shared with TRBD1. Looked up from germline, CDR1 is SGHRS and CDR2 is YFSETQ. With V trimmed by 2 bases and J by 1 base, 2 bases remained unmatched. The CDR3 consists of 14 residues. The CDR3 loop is CASSLQGTNTEAFF. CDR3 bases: TGCGCCAGCAGCTTACAGGGGACGAACACTGAAGCTTTCTTT.

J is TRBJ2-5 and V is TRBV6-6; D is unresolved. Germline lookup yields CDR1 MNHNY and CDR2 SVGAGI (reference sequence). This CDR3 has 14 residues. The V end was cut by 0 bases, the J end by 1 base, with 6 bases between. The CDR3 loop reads CASSYSITQETQYF. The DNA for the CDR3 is TGTGCCAGCAGTTACTCGATCACCCAAGAGACCCAGTACTTC.

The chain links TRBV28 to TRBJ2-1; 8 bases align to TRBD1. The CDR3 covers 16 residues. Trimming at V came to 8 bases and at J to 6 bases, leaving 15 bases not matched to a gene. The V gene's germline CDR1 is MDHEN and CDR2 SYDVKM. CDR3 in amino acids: CASLRPRGQDLNEQFF. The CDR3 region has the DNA TGTGCCAGCCTTCGCCCTAGGGGACAGGACCTCAATGAGCAGTTCTTC.

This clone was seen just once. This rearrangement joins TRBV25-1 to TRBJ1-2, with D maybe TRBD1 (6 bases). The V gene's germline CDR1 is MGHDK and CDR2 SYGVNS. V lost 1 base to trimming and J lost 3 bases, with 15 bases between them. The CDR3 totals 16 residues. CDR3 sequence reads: CASSELEGGGDYGYTF. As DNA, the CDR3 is TGTGCCAGCAGTGAATTAGAGGGGGGAGGTGACTATGGCTACACCTTC.

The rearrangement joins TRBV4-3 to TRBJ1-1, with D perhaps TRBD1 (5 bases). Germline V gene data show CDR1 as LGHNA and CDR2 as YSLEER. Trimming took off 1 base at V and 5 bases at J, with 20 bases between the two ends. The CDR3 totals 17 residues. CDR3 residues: CASSQGRRGLTDTEAFF. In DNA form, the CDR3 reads TGCGCCAGCAGCCAAGGGAGACGGGGCCTTACGGATACTGAAGCTTTCTTT.

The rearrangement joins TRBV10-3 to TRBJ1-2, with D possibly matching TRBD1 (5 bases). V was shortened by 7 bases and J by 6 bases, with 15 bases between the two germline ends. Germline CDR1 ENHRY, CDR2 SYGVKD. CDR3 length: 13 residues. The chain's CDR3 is CAINPGTADGYTF. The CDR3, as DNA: TGTGCCATCAACCCAGGGACGGCGGATGGCTACACCTTC.

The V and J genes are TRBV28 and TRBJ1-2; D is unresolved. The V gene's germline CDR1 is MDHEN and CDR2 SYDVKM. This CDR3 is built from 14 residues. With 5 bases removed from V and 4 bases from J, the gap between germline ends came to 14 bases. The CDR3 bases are TGTGCCAGCAGTCCCGGGCCGGCTCTCTATGGCTACACCTTC. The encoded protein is CASSPGPALYGYTF.